This entry lists 14 T cell receptor beta chains sequenced from one sample in a study of blood T cell repertoires in COVID-19. Sequencing used immunoSEQ multiplex PCR; TCRdb keeps in-frame clones, though not all of them. The sample has a few hundred thousand clones; over 85% are singletons. Sequencing was carried out using peripheral blood. Every receptor here comes from a young woman with COVID-19, enrolled during active disease.

The table lists this clone with many counts. This chain joins TRBV7-9 and TRBJ1-6; 10 bases line up with TRBD1. The J segment lost 4 bases and the V segment lost 3 bases, leaving 3 bases of the junction unmatched. Looked up from germline, CDR1 is SEHNR and CDR2 is FQNEAQ (reference sequence). The CDR3 has 16 amino acids. The DNA of the CDR3 is TGTGCCAGCAGCTTGGGACAGGGGTTTTATAATTCACCCCTCCACTTT. This encodes CASSLGQGFYNSPLHF.

The chain is built from TRBV9 and TRBJ2-1, with TRBD2 identical over 10 bases. After removal of 0 bases from V and 10 bases from J, the junction contained 7 bases not matched to a gene. Germline V gene sequence: CDR1 SGDLS, CDR2 YYNGEE. The CDR3 totals 15 residues. Written as DNA, the CDR3 is TGTGCCAGCAGCGTAGGGTCTAGCGGGGGTTGGGAGCAGTTCTTC. This encodes CASSVGSSGGWEQFF.

The chain carries TRBV10-1 and TRBJ1-1; D is unclear. The CDR3 is made up of 14 amino acids. Per the germline V gene, CDR1 is WNHNN and CDR2 is SYGVQD (reference sequence). The ends were cut back, 3 bases at V and 3 bases at J, with 11 bases in the middle. CDR3 residues: CASSESPGDTEAFF. The CDR3 DNA is TGCGCCAGCAGTGAATCCCCCGGGGACACTGAAGCTTTCTTT.

The gene calls are TRBV20-1 and TRBJ1-3; 8 positions agree with TRBD1. Germline values: CDR1 DFQATT, CDR2 SNEGSKA (reference sequence). The CDR3 has 16 residues. The DNA of the CDR3 is TGCCCTGCTAGTTATCCAGGGGGCAAATCTGGAAACACCATATATTTT. Translating gives CPASYPGGKSGNTIYF.

This chain uses TRBV11-3 with TRBJ1-1; 9 positions match TRBD1. The V segment lost 3 bases and the J segment 1 base; nucleotides outside the gene matches: 6. Germline V gene sequence: CDR1 SGHNT, CDR2 YENEEA. The CDR3 consists of 16 residues. The CDR3 sequence: CASSLGQGETNTEAFF. CDR3 nucleotide sequence: TGTGCCAGCAGCTTGGGACAGGGAGAGACGAACACTGAAGCTTTCTTT.

The chain uses TRBV19 and TRBJ2-2; 7 nucleotides align to TRBD1. This CDR3 has 15 amino acids. Germline CDR1 is LNHDA and CDR2 is SQIVND (reference sequence). Trimming at V came to 6 bases and at J to 6 bases, leaving 10 bases not matched to a gene. The CDR3: CASSLGQAEAGELFF. CDR3 nucleotides: TGTGCCAGTAGCCTAGGACAGGCGGAAGCCGGGGAGCTGTTTTTT.

The chain carries TRBV19 and TRBJ1-1; D remains ambiguous. CDR1 LNHDA and CDR2 SQIVND come from the germline V gene (reference sequence). This CDR3 spans 15 amino acids. Deletions cut 3 bases from V and 2 bases from J, with 13 bases between. The CDR3 nucleotides read TGTGCCAGTAGTATCGGAGCGGGTGGAAACACTGAAGCTTTCTTT. Translation: CASSIGAGGNTEAFF.

The gene calls are TRBV10-3 and TRBJ1-2; the match to TRBD1 covers 7 bases. The germline V gene encodes CDR1 ENHRY and CDR2 SYGVKD. The CDR3 totals 16 residues. J lost 5 bases, V lost 8 bases, and 17 bases had no gene match. CDR3 region: CAISFSGGGEGYGYTF. In nucleotides, the CDR3 is TGTGCCATCTCGTTTTCAGGAGGGGGCGAAGGGTATGGCTACACCTTC.

This chain links TRBV28 with TRBJ1-4; D might be TRBD1 (5 bases). V was cut by 6 bases and J by 6 bases, with 14 bases left in between. In germline, CDR1 is MDHEN, CDR2 SYDVKM. CDR3 length equals 14 residues. The CDR3 here is CASRSTELDEKLFF. The CDR3, as DNA: TGTGCCAGCAGATCGACAGAGTTAGATGAAAAACTGTTTTTT.

The V and J genes are TRBV6-5 and TRBJ2-1, with D maybe TRBD1 (6 bases). CDR1 and CDR2 (germline): MNHEY, SVGAGI. The CDR3 totals 14 residues. Trimming took off 3 bases at V and 7 bases at J, with 13 bases between the two ends. This CDR3 is CASSYSRGWNEQFF. CDR3 sequence (DNA): TGTGCCAGCAGTTATAGCAGGGGTTGGAATGAGCAGTTCTTC.

V is TRBV13 and J is TRBJ2-7, with TRBD2 matching 9 bases. This CDR3 contains 15 residues. Germline V gives CDR1 PRHDT, CDR2 FYEKMQ (reference sequence). The J segment lost 6 bases and the V segment lost 7 bases, leaving 13 bases of the junction unmatched. CDR3 sequence (DNA): TGTGCCAGCACCCAAGTGACGGGACTAGCTGTCGAGCAGTACTTC. Amino acid sequence: CASTQVTGLAVEQYF.

This chain uses TRBV25-1 with TRBJ2-7; TRBD1 matches at 10 bases. This CDR3 comprises 14 residues. Germline V CDR1 and CDR2: MGHDK, SYGVNS. V was pared by 8 bases and J by 2 bases, with 6 bases of the junction left unmatched. CDR3 in amino acids: CASSAGTGAYEQYF. Here the CDR3 DNA reads TGTGCCAGCTCAGCCGGGACAGGGGCCTACGAGCAGTACTTC.

The chain links TRBV7-9 to TRBJ1-1; TRBD1 matches 8 bases. V was pared by 5 bases and J by 1 base, with 3 bases of the junction left unmatched. The germline V gene has CDR1 SEHNR and CDR2 FQNEAQ (reference sequence). This CDR3 comprises 14 residues. CDR3 protein: CASSRQGTNTEAFF. The CDR3 nucleotides are TGTGCCAGCAGCAGACAGGGGACGAACACTGAAGCTTTCTTT.

The chain employs TRBV19 and TRBJ2-3; D perhaps matches TRBD2 (5 bases). Germline V gene lookup returns CDR1 LNHDA and CDR2 SQIVND (reference sequence). V was shortened by 6 bases and J by 3 bases, with 13 bases between the two germline ends. This CDR3 contains 14 residues. CDR3 nucleotide sequence: TGTGCCAGTAGGGCGGACTGGGGTACAGATACGCAGTATTTT. This encodes CASRADWGTDTQYF.